One sample yielded the 15 T cell receptor beta chains listed below, sequenced in a study of blood T cell repertoires in COVID-19. This table comes from immunoSEQ multiplex PCR, and its TCRdb copy is limited to in-frame clones, with some not included. The data show a few hundred thousand clones, with 80% to 90% seen just once and roughly a tenth held by the top ten. Material: PBMCs or T cells enriched from blood (not recorded which). Receptors originate from a woman aged 45-60 years who had recovered from COVID-19.

The genes are TRBV5-6 and TRBJ2-2; 7 bases match TRBD2. V trimming: 1 base; J trimming: 5 bases; junction bases outside the gene matches: 8. Germline V gene data show CDR1 as SGHDT and CDR2 as YYEEEE. The CDR3 has 16 residues. CDR3 nucleotide sequence: TGTGCCAGCAGCTTGTCCGGGGGGACTCTGACCGGGGAGCTGTTTTTT. Translated: CASSLSGGTLTGELFF.

This clone turned up a few times. V and J are TRBV21-1 and TRBJ1-4. TRBV21-1 is annotated as a pseudogene. The CDR3 loop spans 13 amino acids. The CDR3 bases are TGTGCCAGAGCGCCATCAACTAATGAAAAACTGTTTTTT. It is translated as CARAPSTNEKLFF.

CDR3 protein: CASSETGFQPQHF. For the CDR3, the DNA is TGTGCCAGCAGCGAGACAGGGTTCCAGCCCCAGCATTTT. This chain links TRBV2 with TRBJ1-5; 7 bases match TRBD1. The CDR3 is made up of 13 amino acids. V lost 6 bases, J lost 7 bases, and 6 bases stayed unmatched. CDR1 and CDR2 from the germline V gene are SNHLY and FYNNEI.

The chain has TRBV28 and TRBJ1-5; no definite D call. CDR3 length: 14 residues. V lost 5 bases, J lost 2 bases, and 10 bases lay in between. CDR1 MDHEN and CDR2 SYDVKM come from the germline V gene. In DNA form, the CDR3 reads TGTGCCAGCAGTCCGGGGTTTCGCAATCAGCCCCAGCATTTT. Translation: CASSPGFRNQPQHF.

In the case of this clone: An end of the junction does not agree with germline; a read error may underlie this. The V and J genes are TRBV2 and TRBJ1-4, with 7 nucleotides matching TRBD1. The CDR3 loop spans 11 amino acids. Germline assignment: CDR1 SNHLY and CDR2 FYNNEI. DNA of the CDR3: TGTGCCAGCAGTTATGGCCGGGACAGAGTTTTT. It encodes CASSYGRDRVF.

This chain uses TRBV2 with TRBJ2-7; 10 bases align to TRBD1. This CDR3 region has 17 residues. Germline V gene data show CDR1 as SNHLY and CDR2 as FYNNEI. V lost 0 bases to trimming and J lost 5 bases; unmatched junction nucleotides: 10. The CDR3 DNA is TGTGCCAGCAGTGAAGCTTTACGTGGGGACAGGGGCGACGAGCAGTACTTC. Residues: CASSEALRGDRGDEQYF.

This chain uses TRBV3-1 (or the pseudogene TRBV3-2) with TRBJ2-3; D may be TRBD2 (6 bases). Germline V CDR1 and CDR2: LGHDT, YNNKEL (reference sequence). The V end was cut by 0 bases, the J end by 1 base, with 14 bases between. The CDR3 loop spans 17 amino acids. CDR3 amino acids: CASSQDWGVRGTDTQYF. The CDR3 DNA sequence: TGTGCCAGCAGCCAAGATTGGGGGGTTAGGGGCACAGATACGCAGTATTTT.

The J gene is TRBJ2-3, the V gene TRBV15; D is unresolved. The CDR3 consists of 13 residues. Trimming took off 1 base at V and 3 bases at J, with 5 bases between the two ends. CDR1 is LNHNV and CDR2 is YYDKDF in the germline V gene (reference sequence). Here the CDR3 reads CATSRGYTDTQYF. Written as DNA, the CDR3 is TGTGCCACCAGCAGAGGTTATACAGATACGCAGTATTTT. The full variable domain, in which reference TRBV15 and TRBJ2-3 provide the parts outside the CDR3, is DAMVIQNPRYQVTQFGKPVTLSCSQTLNHNVMYWYQQKSSQAPKLLFHYYDKDFNNEADTPDNFQSRRPNTSFCFLDIRSPGLGDTAMYLCATSRGYTDTQYFGPGTRLTVL.

Only one count was recorded for this clone. Other DNA sequences from this sample encode an identical CDR3 as well. J is TRBJ1-1 and V is TRBV2; D uncertain. Germline lookup yields CDR1 SNHLY and CDR2 FYNNEI. The CDR3 is 13 residues long. Trimming stripped 6 bases from V and 1 base from J, with 9 bases between. CDR3 loop: CASSLGGNTEAFF. CDR3 in DNA: TGTGCCAGCAGCCTAGGAGGGAACACTGAAGCTTTCTTT.

The CDR3 region is CASSETRRSSYNEQFF. The CDR3 DNA reads as TGTGCCAGCAGTGAAACGCGGCGGAGCTCCTACAATGAGCAGTTCTTC. This chain links TRBV25-1 with TRBJ2-1, with D unclear. CDR1 is MGHDK and CDR2 is SYGVNS in the germline V gene. Trimming took 2 bases from V and 0 from J, leaving 11 bases between them. This CDR3 has 16 amino acids.

This clone was seen only once. V is TRBV15 and J is TRBJ1-1; 8 nucleotides match TRBD1. The J segment lost 1 base and the V segment lost 2 bases, leaving 6 bases of the junction unmatched. The CDR3 sequence is 16 residues long. Germline V gene lookup returns CDR1 LNHNV and CDR2 YYDKDF (reference sequence). In nucleotides, the CDR3 is TGTGCCACCAGCAGAAATCTTGACAGGGGGAACACTGAAGCTTTCTTT. Its translation: CATSRNLDRGNTEAFF. The full variable domain, in which reference TRBV15 and TRBJ1-1 provide the parts outside the CDR3, is DAMVIQNPRYQVTQFGKPVTLSCSQTLNHNVMYWYQQKSSQAPKLLFHYYDKDFNNEADTPDNFQSRRPNTSFCFLDIRSPGLGDTAMYLCATSRNLDRGNTEAFFGQGTRLTVV.

The rearrangement uses TRBV9 and TRBJ2-7; D unclear. This CDR3 is built from 15 residues. From germline, CDR1 is SGDLS and CDR2 YYNGEE. With 0 bases removed from V and 2 bases from J, the gap between germline ends came to 12 bases. CDR3 sequence: CASSVGDIFPYEQYF. In DNA form, the CDR3 reads TGTGCCAGCAGCGTAGGAGATATCTTTCCCTACGAGCAGTACTTC.

V is TRBV27 and J is TRBJ1-1, with D unclear. Trimming removed 5 bases at V and 6 bases at J, with 16 bases between. CDR3 length: 14 residues. The germline CDR1 and CDR2 sequences are MNHEY and SMNVEV (reference sequence). For the CDR3, the DNA is TGTGCCAGCAGTCTCGGGGAGGGTTGGGCTGAAGCTTTCTTT. This encodes CASSLGEGWAEAFF.

The chain combines TRBV20-1 with TRBJ1-4; 9 bases are a match to TRBD1. V was clipped by 3 bases and J by 5 bases; unmatched bases: 7. Germline CDR1 DFQATT, CDR2 SNEGSKA (reference sequence). The CDR3 totals 15 residues. CDR3 bases: TGCAGTGCTAGTTCCCGGGACAGGGTAAATGAAAAACTGTTTTTT. Encoded protein: CSASSRDRVNEKLFF.

V gene TRBV7-8 combines with J gene TRBJ2-2; D unclear. V lost 2 bases, J lost 9 bases, and 13 bases lay in between. The CDR3 contains 14 residues. The V gene's germline CDR1 is SGHVS and CDR2 FQNEAQ. DNA for the CDR3: TGTGCCAGCAGCTTACTTAGCCAAACCCGGGAGCTGTTTTTT. The encoded protein is CASSLLSQTRELFF.